The 23 T cell receptor beta chains reported below all come from one sample, sequenced in a study of T cell responses to AZD1222 COVID-19 vaccine (dated by TCRdb to the early 2020s). The sample's time point label is to be understood as: baseline before first vaccination. Libraries were built with the immunoSEQ multiplex PCR assay. As stored in TCRdb, this immuneACCESS dataset retains in-frame rearrangements with V and J assigned. A fraction of the clones does not appear; measured against another copy, unresolved V genes explain less than half of the discrepancy, and the remainder lacks a known reason. The sample table lists some 91,000 clones, 89% of them with a count of one. The ten top clones hold 2.4% of the sample. The sample was peripheral blood, taken on day 0 of AZD1222 vaccination. These receptors came from an adult in good health.

In nucleotides, the CDR3 is TGTGCCAGTAGTGAGGCGAGGAACACTGAAGCTTTCTTT. Translation gives CASSEARNTEAFF. This chain links TRBV19 with TRBJ1-1, with D uncertain. Germline V gives CDR1 LNHDA, CDR2 SQIVND (reference sequence). The CDR3 consists of 13 residues. Trimming left V 5 bases short and J 1 base short, with 8 bases between.

The chain has TRBV12-3 or TRBV12-4 and TRBJ2-1; no firm D call. Trimming removed 3 bases at V and 12 bases at J, with 12 bases between. This CDR3 is 12 amino acids long. CDR3 in DNA: TGTGCCAGCAGTTTTACAACCCCGGGGCAGTTCTTC. As protein: CASSFTTPGQFF.

This chain connects TRBV10-2 to TRBJ2-5; TRBD2 matches 10 bases. Trimming at V came to 7 bases and at J to 3 bases, leaving 14 bases not matched to a gene. CDR1 WSHSY and CDR2 SAAADI come from the germline V gene. The CDR3 sequence is 17 residues long. CDR3 in amino acids: CASNPASGSFKEETQYF. Written as DNA, the CDR3 is TGCGCCAGCAATCCCGCTAGCGGGAGTTTTAAGGAAGAGACCCAGTACTTC.

The gene calls are TRBV19 and TRBJ2-7; 8 positions match TRBD2. Germline loops: CDR1 LNHDA, CDR2 SQIVND (reference sequence). The V gene end was trimmed by 3 bases and the J gene end by 2 bases; junction bases not matched to a gene: 6. CDR3 length: 15 amino acids. CDR3 coding DNA: TGTGCCAGTAGTATGTCTTTCGGGAGGGCCTACGAGCAGTACTTC. Protein product: CASSMSFGRAYEQYF.

This clone was recorded only once. This chain links TRBV4-3 with TRBJ1-2, with unresolved D. With 1 base removed from V and 3 bases from J, the gap between germline ends came to 6 bases. In germline, CDR1 is LGHNA, CDR2 YSLEER. This CDR3 region has 13 residues. CDR3 DNA: TGCGCCAGCAGCCAAGGTGGGGACTATGGCTACACCTTC. Encoded protein: CASSQGGDYGYTF.

The rearrangement uses TRBV6-5 and TRBJ1-1; D perhaps matches TRBD1 (5 bases). Trimming shortened V by 4 bases and J by 3 bases, and 15 bases separated the two germline ends. Germline values: CDR1 MNHEY, CDR2 SVGAGI. The CDR3 runs to 15 residues. CDR3 region: CASSFGYSGDTEAFF. The CDR3 DNA sequence: TGTGCCAGCAGTTTCGGGTATTCGGGGGACACTGAAGCTTTCTTT.

The chain is built from TRBV18 and TRBJ2-1, with 9 bases identical to TRBD2. Germline CDR1 KGHSH, CDR2 LQKENI. This CDR3 contains 17 residues. V shed 2 bases and J 6 bases; nucleotides not matched to a gene: 11. The CDR3 reads CASSPTRGGLSGNEQFF. The CDR3 region has the DNA TGTGCCAGCTCACCAACGCGGGGGGGCCTGAGTGGCAATGAGCAGTTCTTC.

The chain links TRBV7-6 to TRBJ2-1; TRBD1 might be the D (6 bases). This CDR3 comprises 15 residues. The V gene lost 1 base and the J gene lost 5 bases, with 12 bases spanning the gap. CDR1 is SGHVS, CDR2 FNYEAQ, per germline. The CDR3 reads CASSLVTGGNNEQFF. The CDR3 nucleotides read TGTGCCAGCAGCTTAGTGACAGGCGGAAACAATGAGCAGTTCTTC. Together with reference TRBV7-6 and TRBJ2-1, the CDR3 gives the full variable domain: GAGVSQSPRYKVTKRGQDVALRCDPISGHVSLYWYRQALGQGPEFLTYFNYEAQQDKSGLPNDRFSAERPEGSISTLTIQRTEQRDSAMYRCASSLVTGGNNEQFFGPGTRLTVL.

For the CDR3, the DNA is TGTGCCAGCAGCTCCGATCGGGGTCTAGGGGTCGCAGATACGCAGTATTTT. Residues: CASSSDRGLGVADTQYF. J is TRBJ2-3 and V is TRBV5-6, with D possibly being TRBD1 or TRBD2 (5 bases each). This CDR3 contains 17 residues. The V gene's germline CDR1 is SGHDT and CDR2 YYEEEE. The germline V and J ends were trimmed by 3 bases and 4 bases, with 21 bases remaining between them. Full variable domain (remainder filled in from reference TRBV5-6 and TRBJ2-3): DAGVTQSPTHLIKTRGQQVTLRCSPKSGHDTVSWYQQALGQGPQFIFQYYEEEERQRGNFPDRFSGHQFPNYSSELNVNALLLGDSALYLCASSSDRGLGVADTQYFGPGTRLTVL.

V and J are TRBV18 and TRBJ1-4; no firm D call. CDR1 is KGHSH, CDR2 LQKENI, per germline. This CDR3 is 13 amino acids long. Trimming pared 2 bases from V and 8 bases from J, leaving 9 bases between. CDR3 coding DNA: TGTGCCAGCTCACCAGGGATCGGGGAAAAACTGTTTTTT. This gives the protein CASSPGIGEKLFF.

The rearrangement uses TRBV6-6 and TRBJ2-1; possibly TRBD2 for D (6 bases). CDR1 is MNHNY and CDR2 is SVGAGI in the germline V gene (reference sequence). V dropped 2 bases and J dropped 2 bases, with 10 bases sitting between them. The CDR3 sequence is 15 residues long. CDR3 sequence reads: CASSYGAGPYNEQFF. In nucleotides, the CDR3 is TGTGCCAGCAGTTACGGGGCGGGACCCTACAATGAGCAGTTCTTC.

CDR3 sequence (DNA): TGTGCCAGCAGCTGGACCCCAACTGGGCAGACCCAGTACTTC. Its protein is CASSWTPTGQTQYF. V and J are TRBV7-2 and TRBJ2-5; D gene uncertain. Germline V gives CDR1 SGHTA, CDR2 FQGNSA. The V gene lost 4 bases and the J gene lost 6 bases, with 15 bases spanning the gap. The CDR3 has 14 amino acids. Full variable domain (rest looked up from reference TRBV7-2 and TRBJ2-5): GAGVSQSPSNKVTEKGKDVELRCDPISGHTALYWYRQSLGQGLEFLIYFQGNSAPDKSGLPSDRFSAERTGGSVSTLTIQRTQQEDSAVYLCASSWTPTGQTQYFGPGTRLLVL.

The chain has TRBV6-6 and TRBJ1-2; D is unclear. The V gene's germline CDR1 is MNHNY and CDR2 SVGAGI (reference sequence). V lost 10 bases and J 4 bases, leaving 16 bases between the germline ends. This CDR3 region has 13 residues. CDR3 DNA sequence: TGTGCCACAATGACCGCGGGTGTCTATGGCTACACCTTC. Encoded protein: CATMTAGVYGYTF.

The chain joins TRBV4-2 to TRBJ2-2; D may correspond to TRBD1 or TRBD2 (5 bases each). CDR1 is LGHNA and CDR2 is YNFKEQ in the germline V gene. The CDR3 runs to 18 residues. V was shortened by 0 bases and J by 4 bases, with 18 bases between the two germline ends. The CDR3 protein is CASSQELGVRGPTGELFF. DNA for the CDR3: TGTGCCAGCAGCCAAGAATTGGGGGTGAGGGGACCCACCGGGGAGCTGTTTTTT.

This clone occurred a few times. The chain is built from TRBV6-5 and TRBJ1-6; D gene unclear. The CDR3 runs 14 residues. Germline loops: CDR1 MNHEY, CDR2 SVGAGI. Trimming pared 2 bases from V and 7 bases from J, leaving 9 bases between. The CDR3 protein is CASSYMEFNSPLHF. The CDR3 DNA follows: TGTGCCAGCAGTTACATGGAATTCAATTCACCCCTCCACTTT.

The chain uses TRBV7-6 and TRBJ2-1; perhaps TRBD2 as D (5 bases). Trimming cost V 7 bases and J 8 bases, with 21 bases left between them. Germline V lookup: CDR1 SGHVS, CDR2 FNYEAQ. The CDR3 contains 15 residues. The CDR3: CASNRKAGYGDEQFF. The CDR3 nucleotides read TGTGCCAGCAACAGAAAGGCGGGTTATGGCGATGAGCAGTTCTTC.

V usage is TRBV24-1 and J usage is TRBJ2-1, with D possibly matching TRBD2 (6 bases). Trimming took 2 bases from V and 12 from J, leaving 13 bases between them. The CDR3 has 13 residues. Germline values: CDR1 KGHDR, CDR2 SFDVKD. The CDR3 region has the DNA TGTGCCACCAGTGATTCTGGGACTTTCCGGCAGTTCTTC. This gives the protein CATSDSGTFRQFF.

The V gene is TRBV7-3, the J gene TRBJ1-3; weak D call: TRBD1 (6 bases). The germline V gene has CDR1 SGHTA and CDR2 FQGTGA. The CDR3 totals 16 residues. The V gene lost 8 bases and the J gene lost 0 bases, with 17 bases spanning the gap. CDR3 in amino acids: CASPMGGDNSGNTIYF. As DNA, the CDR3 is TGTGCCAGCCCCATGGGGGGGGACAACTCTGGAAACACCATATATTTT.

The gene calls are TRBV6-5 and TRBJ2-3; D is unresolved. Trimming left V 7 bases short and J 3 bases short, with 5 bases between. CDR1 and CDR2 (germline): MNHEY, SVGAGI. This CDR3 comprises 11 residues. CDR3 bases: TGTGCCAGCAACCCGACAGATACGCAGTATTTT. This encodes CASNPTDTQYF.

This rearrangement joins TRBV12-3 or TRBV12-4 to TRBJ1-2; weak D call: TRBD1 (5 bases). Trimming pared 5 bases from V and 5 bases from J, leaving 12 bases between. The CDR3 extends over 13 amino acids. The CDR3 reads CASSQDWGYGYTF. The DNA for the CDR3 is TGTGCCAGCAGTCAGGACTGGGGGTATGGCTACACCTTC.

The rearrangement uses TRBV3-1 (or the pseudogene TRBV3-2) and TRBJ2-1; 7 nucleotides agree with TRBD2. J lost 16 bases, V lost 2 bases, and 11 bases had no gene match. The CDR3 contains 13 residues. The germline gives CDR1 LGHDT, CDR2 YNNKEL (reference sequence). CDR3 nucleotide sequence: TGTGCCAGCAGCCAATCTACGCGGGGGTCGGGATTCTTC. Translating it yields CASSQSTRGSGFF.

This clone was seen a few times. The V call is TRBV5-4, the J call TRBJ2-2, with D perhaps TRBD2 (7 bases). The V gene lost 5 bases and the J gene lost 1 base, with 15 bases spanning the gap. Germline CDR1 reads SGHNT; CDR2 reads YYREEE (reference sequence). The CDR3 is 16 residues long. CDR3 sequence: CASRTGGSMNTGELFF. The CDR3 DNA reads as TGTGCCAGCAGAACGGGGGGCAGCATGAACACCGGGGAGCTGTTTTTT.

This chain connects TRBV7-2 to TRBJ2-7, with 9 bases that match TRBD1. J gave up 6 bases and V 2 bases, and 8 bases lay outside the gene matches. The V gene's germline CDR1 is SGHTA and CDR2 FQGNSA. The CDR3 sequence is 15 residues long. The CDR3 loop reads CASSLPGTGYGEQYF. For the CDR3, the DNA is TGTGCCAGCAGCTTACCGGGGACAGGGTACGGCGAGCAGTACTTC.